This record concerns one T cell receptor (beta chain) sequence. Sequencing used immunoSEQ multiplex PCR; TCRdb keeps in-frame clones, though not all of them. The sample lists 46,000 or so clones; approximately 83% were seen once. Seattle cases were enrolled at active infection and followed longitudinally. These data originate in a study of blood T cell repertoires in COVID-19. The trim removed 7 bases at V and 6 bases at J, leaving 12 bases unmatched. Germline V gives CDR1 SNHLY, CDR2 FYNNEI. This CDR3 contains 17 residues. The J gene is TRBJ2-7, the V gene TRBV2; 16 nucleotides match TRBD2. The sample comprised peripheral blood. The source of this sequence is a woman of 80 years or more with COVID-19, enrolled during active disease. The CDR3: CASNSPGLAGGLGEQYF. CDR3 nucleotides: TGTGCCAGCAATAGTCCGGGACTAGCGGGAGGGCTCGGCGAGCAGTACTTC.